This entry features one T cell receptor (beta chain) sequence. The repertoire was sequenced with immunoSEQ multiplex PCR; TCRdb's copy has only in-frame clones and lacks some. The data hold about 220,000 clones, with roughly 80% observed a single time. This sample is drawn from a study of blood T cell repertoires in COVID-19. The CDR3 has 16 amino acids. V was trimmed by 4 bases and J by 0 bases, leaving 14 bases between them. In germline, CDR1 is SEHNR, CDR2 FQNEAQ (reference sequence). Sample: peripheral blood. The TCR sequence derives from a woman aged 55-69 years who had recovered from COVID-19. The rearrangement links TRBV7-9 to TRBJ2-3, with D possibly being TRBD2 (6 bases). The CDR3 nucleotides read TGTGCCAGCAGCTGGTCTAGCGTACCTAGCACAGATACGCAGTATTTT. Residues: CASSWSSVPSTDTQYF.